The present entry profiles one T cell receptor beta chain with its context. Its antigen is undetermined. Generated by immunoSEQ multiplex PCR, the TCRdb table keeps only in-frame clones and is missing some. Of roughly 120,000 clones listed, approximately 92% were seen once; the top ten hold approximately 7.9%. The V end was cut by 4 bases, the J end by 9 bases, with 14 bases between. The CDR3 runs to 13 residues. Germline V gene sequence: CDR1 SGHTA, CDR2 FQGNSA. The source of the sample is a study of T cell responses to AZD1222 COVID-19 vaccine. Study-level findings and limits: At baseline, just 5 or 6 AZD1222 recipients tested seropositive. Unmutated variant regions are reportedly the target of nearly half of TCRs that are spike-specific. Two AZD1222 administrations were followed by greater Spike-specific TCR breadth and depth.

The chain combines TRBV7-2 with TRBJ2-3, with D unclear. Here the sequenced sample was peripheral blood, taken 28 days after the second AZD1222 dose. This clonotype was sampled from an adult who received the AZD1222 COVID-19 vaccine. CDR3 nucleotide sequence: TGTGCCAGCAGCTCAGATATGGAGAGCACGCAGTATTTT. Residues: CASSSDMESTQYF.